This record covers a single T cell receptor (beta chain). This sample is part of a study of blood T cell repertoires in COVID-19. Whole-study context: The United States, Italy and Spain supplied acute and convalescent COVID-19 samples.

In the original workflow: Reference gene primer amplification gave estimated nucleated cell counts. Libraries were prepared by immunoSEQ multiplex PCR; TCRdb keeps only in-frame clonotypes and omits some of them. From that table come the V and J calls and clone size; the DNA was used to work out D and trimming. The sample lists some 290,000 clones; nearly 90% were seen once. The V and J ends lost 0 bases and 1 base, in that order; junction bases with no gene match: 16. The CDR3 contains 20 residues. CDR1 SGHDN and CDR2 FVKESK come from the germline V gene. In Seattle, patients joined the study during active infection and were tracked longitudinally.

The receptor comes from a woman aged 40 to 50 with COVID-19, enrolled during active disease. Sample: peripheral blood. V and J are TRBV14 and TRBJ2-5; TRBD1 agrees at 8 bases. CDR3 coding DNA: TGTGCCAGCAGCCAAGATCCGCTACAGACAGGGGCCCCCCTCCAAGAGACCCAGTACTTC. It specifies CASSQDPLQTGAPLQETQYF. Looking up the rest from reference TRBV14 and TRBJ2-5 gives the full variable domain: EAGVTQFPSHSVIEKGQTVTLRCDPISGHDNLYWYRRVMGKEIKFLLHFVKESKQDESGMPNNRFLAERTGGTYSTLKVQPAELEDSGVYFCASSQDPLQTGAPLQETQYFGPGTRLLVL.